This TCR beta chain was observed in a study of OX40 agonist ivuxolimab in advanced cancers. General study findings and limits: Expanded clones were, on average, more numerous among CD8+ T cells than CD4+.

The table came from immunoSEQ multiplex PCR; TCRdb's copy has only in-frame clones and leaves some out. The table lists around 18,000 clones, approximately 85% of them singletons. This clone was counted only a few times. No antigen is known for it. This CDR3 contains 11 residues. The germline V gene has CDR1 MNHEY and CDR2 SMNVEV (reference sequence). Trimming shortened V by 7 bases and J by 6 bases, and 10 bases separated the two germline ends. The input for sequencing was CD4+ or CD8+ T cells sorted from blood, taken in a trial of the OX40 agonist ivuxolimab. V usage is TRBV27 and J usage is TRBJ2-7; D is unresolved. The clonotype was recovered from an adult with an advanced solid tumor such as melanoma, head and neck, liver or kidney cancer. CDR3 sequence reads: CASIKSGEQYF. CDR3 coding DNA: TGTGCCAGCATTAAAAGTGGCGAGCAGTACTTC.